Listed below are T cell receptor beta chains from one sample, sequenced in a study of Graves' ophthalmopathy and Graves' hyperthyroidism. In TCRdb, the multiplex PCR reads were re-called with MiXCR into one record per CDR3 protein. The table has over a million distinct CDR3 sequences, about 40% seen once. The sequencing sample was made of peripheral blood or thyroid tissue (not recorded which). All receptors come from an adult man with Graves' hyperthyroidism. CDR3s include the opening cysteine and the closing phenylalanine or tryptophan. The order of the fields is clone size, J gene, V gene, D gene, CDR3 DNA, CDR3 protein. The D gene is left open where the match is weak. The size entry is marked missing in some rows and otherwise reads once, few, many or a size class.

clone_size: once; j_call: TRBJ2-7; v_call: TRBV29-1; d_call: TRBD1; cdr3_nt: TGCAGCGTTGGCCAGGGGGACAGATACGAGCAGTACTTC; cdr3_aa: CSVGQGDRYEQYF
clone_size: NA; j_call: TRBJ2-5; v_call: TRBV29-1; d_call: NA; cdr3_nt: TGCAGCGTTAGGGCTGCGGACCAAGAGACCCAGTACTTC; cdr3_aa: CSVRAADQETQYF
clone_size: NA; j_call: TRBJ2-5; v_call: TRBV7-2; d_call: TRBD1; cdr3_nt: TGTGCCAGCAGCTTGGGAACAGGGGCGACCCAGTACTTC; cdr3_aa: CASSLGTGATQYF
clone_size: many; j_call: TRBJ1-1; v_call: TRBV2; d_call: NA; cdr3_nt: TGTGCCAGCACCCAACGGCCGGGCGGTGAAGCTTTCTTT; cdr3_aa: CASTQRPGGEAFF
clone_size: many; j_call: TRBJ1-1; v_call: TRBV29-1; d_call: NA; cdr3_nt: TGCAGCGTTGAACTCCTCGAAGGGCTGAACACTGAAGCTTTCTTT; cdr3_aa: CSVELLEGLNTEAFF
clone_size: many; j_call: TRBJ1-2; v_call: TRBV9; d_call: NA; cdr3_nt: TGTGCCAGCAGCCCCAGGACATCAAACTATGGCTACACCTTC; cdr3_aa: CASSPRTSNYGYTF
clone_size: NA; j_call: TRBJ1-2; v_call: TRBV7-6; d_call: NA; cdr3_nt: TGTGCCAGCAGCCCAGGAGACAGGCGGGTGGGCTACACCTTC; cdr3_aa: CASSPGDRRVGYTF
clone_size: NA; j_call: TRBJ1-1; v_call: TRBV12-3/TRBV12-4; d_call: NA; cdr3_nt: TGTGCCAGCAGTCCCGGGGGGATAGACACTGAAGCTTTCTTT; cdr3_aa: CASSPGGIDTEAFF
clone_size: NA; j_call: TRBJ2-7; v_call: TRBV11-2; d_call: TRBD1; cdr3_nt: TGTGCCAGCAGCTTATGGTCAGGGGGCTATAACGAGCAGTACTTC; cdr3_aa: CASSLWSGGYNEQYF
clone_size: few; j_call: TRBJ1-2; v_call: TRBV20-1; d_call: NA; cdr3_nt: TGCAGTGCTGTCGAGGGACGGGGGAACTATGGCTACACCTTC; cdr3_aa: CSAVEGRGNYGYTF
clone_size: NA; j_call: TRBJ1-2; v_call: TRBV29-1; d_call: TRBD1; cdr3_nt: TGCAGCGCTCTGGACAGGGGGCTCTCCGGGGAGTACTATGGCTACACCTTC; cdr3_aa: CSALDRGLSGEYYGYTF
clone_size: once; j_call: TRBJ2-5; v_call: TRBV7-9; d_call: NA; cdr3_nt: TGTACCAGCAGCCAAAACCACCCCAGGGAGACCCAGTACTTC; cdr3_aa: CTSSQNHPRETQYF
clone_size: many; j_call: TRBJ1-2; v_call: TRBV5-5; d_call: NA; cdr3_nt: TGTGCCAGCAGCCGGGGAAGTGGGGCGGCTACCGGTGGCTACACCTTC; cdr3_aa: CASSRGSGAATGGYTF
clone_size: many; j_call: TRBJ1-2; v_call: TRBV7-6; d_call: NA; cdr3_nt: TGTGCCAGCAGCCCCACCACAGCTAACTATGGCTACACCTTC; cdr3_aa: CASSPTTANYGYTF
clone_size: NA; j_call: TRBJ1-1; v_call: TRBV20-1; d_call: NA; cdr3_nt: TGCAGTGCTAGCCCGCTGGGGGCTCACACTGAAGCTTTCTTT; cdr3_aa: CSASPLGAHTEAFF
clone_size: once; j_call: TRBJ2-5; v_call: TRBV6-6; d_call: NA; cdr3_nt: TGTGCCAGCAGTTACACACGGGGGGAGACCCAGTACTTC; cdr3_aa: CASSYTRGETQYF
clone_size: few; j_call: TRBJ2-2; v_call: TRBV5-1; d_call: NA; cdr3_nt: TGCGCCAGCAAACAACATTCTTGGGGGGCCCCGAACACCGGGGGGCTGTTTTTT; cdr3_aa: CASKQHSWGAPNTGGLFF
clone_size: NA; j_call: TRBJ2-6; v_call: TRBV15; d_call: NA; cdr3_nt: TGTGCCACCAGCAGCTTGAACTTCATTGGGGCCAACGTCCTGACTTTC; cdr3_aa: CATSSLNFIGANVLTF
clone_size: NA; j_call: TRBJ2-7; v_call: TRBV10-1; d_call: NA; cdr3_nt: TGCGCCAGCAGAAACGAACTCAGGGAACCCTCCTACGAGCAGTACTTC; cdr3_aa: CASRNELREPSYEQYF
clone_size: many; j_call: TRBJ1-1; v_call: TRBV7-9; d_call: NA; cdr3_nt: TGTGCCAGCAGCTCCCCTCTGCACACTGAAGCTTTCTTT; cdr3_aa: CASSSPLHTEAFF
clone_size: few; j_call: TRBJ2-2; v_call: TRBV7-8; d_call: NA; cdr3_nt: TGCGCCAGCAGCCAAGATAGTCGGGGACGGACCGGGGAGCTGTTTTTT; cdr3_aa: CASSQDSRGRTGELFF
clone_size: many; j_call: TRBJ1-1; v_call: TRBV10-3; d_call: NA; cdr3_nt: TGTGCCATCAGCGAAAAACAAGGACAGTACCGGGCTGAAGCTTTCTTT; cdr3_aa: CAISEKQGQYRAEAFF
clone_size: NA; j_call: TRBJ2-7; v_call: TRBV7-2; d_call: TRBD2; cdr3_nt: TGTGCCAGCAGCCCCGGGACTAGTTTTTTTCAGCAGTACTTC; cdr3_aa: CASSPGTSFFQQYF
clone_size: NA; j_call: TRBJ1-1; v_call: TRBV2; d_call: NA; cdr3_nt: TGTGCCAGCCTCCGGGGCTGGAGGACTGAAGCTTTCTTT; cdr3_aa: CASLRGWRTEAFF
clone_size: NA; j_call: TRBJ1-2; v_call: TRBV7-2; d_call: TRBD1; cdr3_nt: TGTGCCAGCAGTTCACGGTTGACAGGGTTCAACTATGGCTACACCTTC; cdr3_aa: CASSSRLTGFNYGYTF
clone_size: many; j_call: TRBJ1-6; v_call: TRBV5-1; d_call: TRBD1; cdr3_nt: TGCGCCAGCAGCTTGACAGGGGTAGGTTTTTCACCCCTCCACTTT; cdr3_aa: CASSLTGVGFSPLHF
clone_size: NA; j_call: TRBJ1-2; v_call: TRBV15; d_call: NA; cdr3_nt: TGTGCCACCAGCAGAGACAGGGAAAATAACTATGGCTACACCTTC; cdr3_aa: CATSRDRENNYGYTF
clone_size: many; j_call: TRBJ2-7; v_call: TRBV2; d_call: NA; cdr3_nt: TGTGCCAGCAGTGAGTTGGGACGCATGTACGAGCAGTACTTC; cdr3_aa: CASSELGRMYEQYF
clone_size: many; j_call: TRBJ2-5; v_call: TRBV2; d_call: NA; cdr3_nt: TGTGCCAGCAGTAGACAGATTCAAGAGACCCAGTACTTC; cdr3_aa: CASSRQIQETQYF
clone_size: NA; j_call: TRBJ1-5; v_call: TRBV7-9; d_call: TRBD1; cdr3_nt: TGTGCCAGCGGAAATCAGGGGGCGAGCAATCAGCCCCAGCATTTT; cdr3_aa: CASGNQGASNQPQHF
clone_size: once; j_call: TRBJ1-1; v_call: TRBV7-2; d_call: TRBD1; cdr3_nt: TGTGCCAGCAGCCCTCGGGGACAGGCTTTGAGGAACACTGAAGCTTTCTTT; cdr3_aa: CASSPRGQALRNTEAFF
clone_size: NA; j_call: TRBJ1-2; v_call: TRBV2; d_call: NA; cdr3_nt: TGTGCCAGCAGTGCTGGGCGGGCCCCAAAAATCTATGGCTACACCTTC; cdr3_aa: CASSAGRAPKIYGYTF
clone_size: NA; j_call: TRBJ2-1; v_call: TRBV7-9; d_call: TRBD2; cdr3_nt: TGTGCCAGCAGCCTTGAGCGGGAGGGCAATGAGCAGTTCTTC; cdr3_aa: CASSLEREGNEQFF
clone_size: few; j_call: TRBJ2-7; v_call: TRBV11-2; d_call: TRBD1; cdr3_nt: TGTGCCAGCAGACTAAACACAGGGGCGGTATACGAGCAGTACTTC; cdr3_aa: CASRLNTGAVYEQYF
clone_size: few; j_call: TRBJ2-2; v_call: TRBV10-3; d_call: TRBD2; cdr3_nt: TGTGCCATCAGAGGAGTCGGGGGGGACACCGGGGAGCTGTTTTTT; cdr3_aa: CAIRGVGGDTGELFF
clone_size: NA; j_call: TRBJ2-7; v_call: TRBV27; d_call: TRBD2; cdr3_nt: TGTGCCAGCGGAGGGACTAGACTGGCCTACGAGCAGTACTTC; cdr3_aa: CASGGTRLAYEQYF
clone_size: few; j_call: TRBJ2-2; v_call: TRBV4-3; d_call: NA; cdr3_nt: TGCGCCAGCAGCCAAGACTCGACGGGCACGGGGGAGCTGTTTTTT; cdr3_aa: CASSQDSTGTGELFF
clone_size: NA; j_call: TRBJ2-7; v_call: TRBV27; d_call: NA; cdr3_nt: TGTGCCAGCAGTTTAATCAGGCCCCCCTACGAGCAGTACTTC; cdr3_aa: CASSLIRPPYEQYF
clone_size: many; j_call: TRBJ2-7; v_call: TRBV4-1; d_call: TRBD2; cdr3_nt: TGCGCCAGCAGCCCAAGGACTAGCGGTACCTACGAGCAGTACTTC; cdr3_aa: CASSPRTSGTYEQYF
clone_size: NA; j_call: TRBJ2-7; v_call: TRBV7-3; d_call: TRBD1; cdr3_nt: TGTGCCAGCAGCTTAGCGGACAGGGGGACCTACGAGCAGTACTTC; cdr3_aa: CASSLADRGTYEQYF
clone_size: NA; j_call: TRBJ2-6; v_call: TRBV20-1; d_call: NA; cdr3_nt: TGCAGTGCTAGAGATGGGGGGACAGGGGCCAACGTCCTGACTTTC; cdr3_aa: CSARDGGTGANVLTF
clone_size: NA; j_call: TRBJ2-2; v_call: TRBV10-3; d_call: NA; cdr3_nt: TGTGCCAGCAGAGCGCGCGGAATCACCGGGGAGCTGTTTTTT; cdr3_aa: CASRARGITGELFF
clone_size: many; j_call: TRBJ2-7; v_call: TRBV29-1; d_call: TRBD1; cdr3_nt: TGCAGCGTGGGCGCAGGGGACAGCCGAGAGCAGTACTTC; cdr3_aa: CSVGAGDSREQYF
clone_size: NA; j_call: TRBJ1-1; v_call: TRBV2; d_call: NA; cdr3_nt: TGTGCCAGCAGTGAGGAGAGGGTGAACACTGAAGCTTTCTTT; cdr3_aa: CASSEERVNTEAFF
clone_size: NA; j_call: TRBJ1-1; v_call: TRBV2; d_call: TRBD1; cdr3_nt: TGTGCCAGCAAACTGACACAGGGGATTGGGGTACGGAACACTGAAGCTTTCTTT; cdr3_aa: CASKLTQGIGVRNTEAFF
clone_size: NA; j_call: TRBJ2-7; v_call: TRBV7-2; d_call: NA; cdr3_nt: TGTGCCAGCAGCTTATTCCCTGAAATCCACTACTACGAGTACGGACAGTACTTC; cdr3_aa: CASSLFPEIHYYEYGQYF
clone_size: once; j_call: TRBJ1-1; v_call: TRBV10-2; d_call: TRBD1; cdr3_nt: TGCGAGAGACAGGGGACGGCCAACACTGAAGCTTTCTTT; cdr3_aa: CERQGTANTEAFF
clone_size: NA; j_call: TRBJ1-4; v_call: TRBV7-9; d_call: NA; cdr3_nt: TGTGCCAGCAGCGTGGACGGTGGGGAAAAACTGTTTTTT; cdr3_aa: CASSVDGGEKLFF
clone_size: NA; j_call: TRBJ2-2; v_call: TRBV4-3; d_call: TRBD2; cdr3_nt: TGCGCCAGCAGCCGAGAGCCGGTTTCAGCGGGAGACGGCGGGGAGCTGTTTTTT; cdr3_aa: CASSREPVSAGDGGELFF
clone_size: NA; j_call: TRBJ2-7; v_call: TRBV30; d_call: NA; cdr3_nt: TGTGCCTGGACCGGAGGGCCAGGGAGGTCCTACGAGCAGTACTTC; cdr3_aa: CAWTGGPGRSYEQYF
clone_size: NA; j_call: TRBJ1-2; v_call: TRBV7-9; d_call: NA; cdr3_nt: TGTGCCAGCAGCTTAGTTCCCTTCTATGGCTACACATTC; cdr3_aa: CASSLVPFYGYTF
clone_size: few; j_call: TRBJ2-7; v_call: TRBV7-2; d_call: NA; cdr3_nt: TGTGCCAGCAGCTTAGCGCGCAGATTCAACGAGCAGTACTTC; cdr3_aa: CASSLARRFNEQYF
clone_size: few; j_call: TRBJ1-1; v_call: TRBV5-6; d_call: NA; cdr3_nt: TGTGCCAGCAGTTCTACACTCGGGTCTGAAGCTTTCTTT; cdr3_aa: CASSSTLGSEAFF
clone_size: NA; j_call: TRBJ2-2; v_call: TRBV20-1; d_call: NA; cdr3_nt: TGCAGTGCTAGCTGGCCCCAGGCGTGGGAGCTGTTTTTT; cdr3_aa: CSASWPQAWELFF
clone_size: many; j_call: TRBJ2-7; v_call: TRBV7-2; d_call: NA; cdr3_nt: TGTGCCAGCAGCCCGAACACCTACGAGCAGTACTTC; cdr3_aa: CASSPNTYEQYF
clone_size: few; j_call: TRBJ1-5; v_call: TRBV6-5; d_call: TRBD1; cdr3_nt: TGTGCCAGCGGGGACAGACCCCCGTGGCCCCAGCATTTT; cdr3_aa: CASGDRPPWPQHF
clone_size: many; j_call: TRBJ2-5; v_call: TRBV7-2; d_call: TRBD2; cdr3_nt: TGTGCCAGCAGCTCGGGACTAGCGGGGGTGGGGGTCCGGGAGACCCAGTACTTC; cdr3_aa: CASSSGLAGVGVRETQYF
clone_size: many; j_call: TRBJ2-7; v_call: TRBV15; d_call: NA; cdr3_nt: TGTGCCACCAGCCTGGAGGCGCGTCGGGAGCAGTACTTC; cdr3_aa: CATSLEARREQYF
clone_size: many; j_call: TRBJ2-7; v_call: TRBV11-1; d_call: NA; cdr3_nt: TGTGCCAGCACCGAAACGGCCGTGGGCGAGCAGTACTTC; cdr3_aa: CASTETAVGEQYF
clone_size: many; j_call: TRBJ2-2; v_call: TRBV7-2; d_call: NA; cdr3_nt: TGTGCCAGCAGCTTAGCGCAAGGTGTAGGCGGGGAGCTGTTTTTT; cdr3_aa: CASSLAQGVGGELFF